This T cell receptor beta chain was retrieved from a study of T cell repertoires in cytomegalovirus infection. Across the whole study: TCR beta signatures that were public indicated CMV infection and matching HLA type. General observations from the study: HLA-C-restricted TCR beta clonotypes specific for CMV led the ex vivo response. Using cumulative public TCR beta family frequency, the authors identified those who carried CMV together with the relevant HLA.

Unmatched junction bases numbered 4, after V lost 3 bases and J lost 2 bases. The CDR3 length is 13 residues. The V gene's germline CDR1 is DFQATT and CDR2 SNEGSKA (reference sequence). This clonotype was detected only once. Its antigen is currently unknown. TCRdb processed the reads anew with MiXCR; each CDR3 protein has one entry. The table has 200,000 to 300,000 distinct CDR3 sequences, roughly 9.1% seen once; the top ten hold roughly 16%. The sequenced sample was PBMCs. The receptor's source is a human donor in good health (CMV status not recorded). Some clones in this sample may be carry-over from other donors' samples. The chain employs TRBV20-1 and TRBJ2-7; 7 nucleotides line up with TRBD1. Written as DNA, the CDR3 is TGCAGTGCTAGGAACAGGGGAACCTACGAGCAGTACTTC. This codes for CSARNRGTYEQYF.